The 10 T cell receptor beta chains reported below all come from one sample, sequenced in a study of shared clonotypes between healthy human individuals. Only in-frame clones appear in the TCRdb table, and some are missing; sequencing was by immunoSEQ multiplex PCR. Of roughly 1 million clones in the sample, more than 75% are singletons; the top ten hold roughly 0.56%. The specimen sequenced was memory CD4+ T cells from PBMCs. Noted subset: CD45RA-negative fraction. Receptors originate from a man between 18 and 29 years old in good health. Some clones in this sample may be carry-over from other donors' samples.

Concerning this clone: In the same sample, other DNA sequences code for this CDR3. The CDR3 DNA reads TGTGCCAGCAGCCCACAGTATAATCAGCCCCAGCATTTT. Translated, it gives CASSPQYNQPQHF. This chain joins TRBV27 and TRBJ1-5, with unresolved D. V shed 6 bases and J shed 4 bases, with 10 bases lying between them. The germline V gene encodes CDR1 MNHEY and CDR2 SMNVEV (reference sequence). This CDR3 spans 13 amino acids.

The J gene is TRBJ1-1, the V gene TRBV11-2; 9 bases fit TRBD1. Germline V gene lookup returns CDR1 SGHAT and CDR2 FQNNGV. V was pared by 4 bases and J by 5 bases, with 5 bases of the junction left unmatched. The CDR3 sequence is 14 residues long. The DNA of the CDR3 is TGTGCCAGCAGCTCGAACAGGGGGCCGACTGAAGCTTTCTTT. The encoded protein is CASSSNRGPTEAFF.

This clone was counted between two and nine times. The chain carries TRBV7-8 and TRBJ2-7; no clear D. Germline assignment: CDR1 SGHVS and CDR2 FQNEAQ. This CDR3 is built from 13 residues. Trimming removed 4 bases from V and 3 bases from J, with 10 bases in between. The CDR3 nucleotides are TGTGCCAGCAGCTCCGGACGGTACTACGAGCAGTACTTC. This translates into CASSSGRYYEQYF.

The rearrangement uses TRBV5-1 and TRBJ2-1; D is perhaps TRBD1 or TRBD2 (5 bases each). The CDR3 is made up of 14 amino acids. V was shortened by 0 bases and J by 5 bases, with 9 bases between the two germline ends. Germline V gives CDR1 SGHRS, CDR2 YFSETQ. CDR3: CASSLGGFDNEQFF. The CDR3 region has the DNA TGCGCCAGCAGCTTGGGGGGGTTTGACAATGAGCAGTTCTTC.

The rearrangement joins TRBV28 to TRBJ2-3; D is possibly TRBD2 (6 bases). V was shortened by 10 bases and J by 2 bases, with 16 bases between the two germline ends. CDR3 length equals 14 residues. Per germline, CDR1 MDHEN and CDR2 SYDVKM. In DNA form, the CDR3 reads TGTGCCACCTCTGGGCGGGGCTACACAGATACGCAGTATTTT. Protein product: CATSGRGYTDTQYF. The entire variable domain, with the rest obtained from reference TRBV28 and TRBJ2-3, is as follows: DVKVTQSSRYLVKRTGEKVFLECVQDMDHENMFWYRQDPGLGLRLIYFSYDVKMKEKGDIPEGYSVSREKKERFSLILESASTNQTSMYLCATSGRGYTDTQYFGPGTRLTVL.

This clone was seen a handful of times. The chain employs TRBV6-6 and TRBJ2-5; 7 bases align to TRBD2. J lost 4 bases, V lost 0 bases, and 8 bases had no gene match. Germline CDR1 reads MNHNY; CDR2 reads SVGAGI (reference sequence). This CDR3 region has 16 residues. CDR3 nucleotide sequence: TGTGCCAGCAGTTACTCAGGCGGGGGTCCGCGAGAGACCCAGTACTTC. Protein: CASSYSGGGPRETQYF.

This rearrangement joins TRBV7-8 to TRBJ1-4, with D unclear. The CDR3 has 15 amino acids. With 0 bases removed from V and 4 bases from J, the gap between germline ends came to 9 bases. Germline lookup yields CDR1 SGHVS and CDR2 FQNEAQ. CDR3 bases: TGTGCCAGCAGCTTAGCAGCCCAGTTTAATGAAAAACTGTTTTTT. It codes for CASSLAAQFNEKLFF.

This clone was detected only once. This chain joins TRBV5-6 and TRBJ1-2; 10 nucleotides align to TRBD1. The trim removed 4 bases at V and 4 bases at J, leaving 7 bases unmatched. This CDR3 is 15 amino acids long. CDR1 and CDR2 (germline): SGHDT, YYEEEE. The CDR3 reads CASSQDRGSLYGYTF. For the CDR3, the DNA is TGTGCCAGCAGCCAGGACAGGGGGTCCCTCTATGGCTACACCTTC.

This rearrangement joins TRBV7-2 to TRBJ1-5; D is undetermined. This CDR3 has 14 amino acids. Trimming shortened V by 0 bases and J by 6 bases, and 9 bases separated the two germline ends. Per the germline V gene, CDR1 is SGHTA and CDR2 is FQGNSA. For the CDR3, the DNA is TGTGCCAGCAGCTTAGCGCTGCGGGCTCAGCCCCAGCATTTT. The encoded protein is CASSLALRAQPQHF. Together with reference TRBV7-2 and TRBJ1-5, the CDR3 gives the full variable domain: GAGVSQSPSNKVTEKGKDVELRCDPISGHTALYWYRQSLGQGLEFLIYFQGNSAPDKSGLPSDRFSAERTGGSVSTLTIQRTQQEDSAVYLCASSLALRAQPQHFGDGTRLSIL.

The J gene is TRBJ2-1, the V gene TRBV7-6; 8 nucleotides align to TRBD2. The CDR3 sequence is 14 residues long. The junction had 4 bases not matched to a gene; V was cut back by 4 bases and J by 5 bases. The germline CDR1 and CDR2 sequences are SGHVS and FNYEAQ. Written as DNA, the CDR3 is TGTGCCAGCAGCTCCCCGGGAGGGAACAATGAGCAGTTCTTC. Protein sequence: CASSSPGGNNEQFF.